The following is a T cell receptor beta chain sequence with its context. Data came from immunoSEQ multiplex PCR; TCRdb stores just in-frame clones and leaves some out. Of approximately 230,000 clones listed, approximately 86% are singletons. This specimen belongs to a study of blood T cell repertoires in COVID-19. The receptor was isolated from a man older than 75 with acute or convalescent COVID-19. Input material: peripheral blood.

The CDR3 sequence: CASRGGGGREQYF. The CDR3 DNA follows: TGTGCCAGCAGGGGGGGAGGGGGAAGGGAGCAGTACTTC. The V call is TRBV6-5, the J call TRBJ2-7, with TRBD2 as a possible D gene (7 bases). CDR3 length: 13 residues. Between the trimmed V and J ends, which lost 6 bases and 7 bases, there was a span of 16 bases. CDR1 is MNHEY, CDR2 SVGAGI, per germline.